The 17 T cell receptor beta chains below come from one sample, sequenced in a study of blood T cell repertoires in COVID-19. Repertoires were generated with immunoSEQ multiplex PCR, while TCRdb's copy carries only in-frame clones and drops some. The sample lists about 160,000 clones, over 75% occurring once. Sequencing was performed on peripheral blood. These receptors were taken from a man in his 70s with acute or convalescent COVID-19.

This clone was recorded once. The rearrangement links TRBV4-1 to TRBJ2-7; no clear D gene. From germline, CDR1 is MGHRA and CDR2 YSYEKL. The CDR3 runs 13 residues. Trimming took off 5 bases at V and 0 bases at J, with 8 bases between the two ends. In nucleotides, the CDR3 is TGCGCCAGCAGCATGTTCTCCTCCTACGAGCAGTACTTC. It encodes CASSMFSSYEQYF.

The chain carries TRBV18 and TRBJ2-5; D is uncertain. V lost 3 bases and J 5 bases, leaving 7 bases between the germline ends. The V gene's germline CDR1 is KGHSH and CDR2 LQKENI. This CDR3 contains 12 residues. The CDR3 spells CASSPLEETQYF. CDR3 DNA: TGTGCCAGCTCACCCCTGGAGGAGACCCAGTACTTC.

This rearrangement joins TRBV18 to TRBJ2-1; 15 nucleotides agree with TRBD2. The CDR3 length is 17 residues. CDR1 and CDR2 from the germline V gene are KGHSH and LQKENI. V gave up 5 bases and J gave up 6 bases; unmatched junction bases: 8. Here the CDR3 DNA reads TGTGCCAGCTCATCCCGGACTAGCGGGAGGGCCTCCAATGAGCAGTTCTTC. Its protein is CASSSRTSGRASNEQFF.

CDR3 DNA sequence: TGTGCCAGCAAGGGACAGGGTCGCGAGCAGTACTTC. Translated: CASKGQGREQYF. The genes are TRBV2 and TRBJ2-7, with 9 bases that match TRBD1. After removal of 7 bases from V and 6 bases from J, the junction contained 4 bases not matched to a gene. In germline, CDR1 is SNHLY, CDR2 FYNNEI. The CDR3 spans 12 residues.

This rearrangement joins TRBV5-6 to TRBJ2-7, with D perhaps matching TRBD1 (6 bases). The CDR3 has 14 amino acids. The germline V gene encodes CDR1 SGHDT and CDR2 YYEEEE. V lost 3 bases and J 2 bases, leaving 12 bases between the germline ends. The CDR3 spells CASSSGQRTYEQYF. The CDR3 DNA reads as TGTGCCAGCAGCTCCGGACAGAGAACCTACGAGCAGTACTTC.

J is TRBJ2-7 and V is TRBV2, with D possibly matching TRBD1 (7 bases). CDR1 and CDR2 from the germline V gene are SNHLY and FYNNEI. The CDR3 has 12 amino acids. Trimming pared 10 bases from V and 3 bases from J, leaving 13 bases between. The CDR3 DNA follows: TGTGCCACCAGGGGGGCTTTCTACGAGCAGTACTTC. Protein sequence: CATRGAFYEQYF.

The chain has TRBV4-3 and TRBJ2-7, with 12 nucleotides matching TRBD1. CDR1 and CDR2 (germline): LGHNA, YSLEER. The CDR3 contains 14 residues. V was pared by 4 bases and J by 7 bases, with 5 bases of the junction left unmatched. The CDR3 nucleotides read TGCGCCAGCAGCCGGGGACAGGGGGCATGGGAGCAGTACTTC. Its protein is CASSRGQGAWEQYF.

The sample holds a few counts of this clone. J is TRBJ2-3 and V is TRBV13, with 7 bases lining up with TRBD2. Trimming removed 4 bases from V and 2 bases from J; junction bases left unmatched: 12. CDR1 PRHDT and CDR2 FYEKMQ come from the germline V gene (reference sequence). The CDR3 has 17 residues. CDR3 in DNA: TGTGCCAGCAGCTCGAGCTTCAGCGGGACTTTCACAGATACGCAGTATTTT. Translated: CASSSSFSGTFTDTQYF.

V usage is TRBV5-4 and J usage is TRBJ2-3; 7 nucleotides match TRBD2. Germline V lookup: CDR1 SGHNT, CDR2 YYREEE (reference sequence). The CDR3 contains 15 residues. Trimming took 3 bases from V and 5 from J; bases not matched to a gene: 9. CDR3 in DNA: TGTGCCAGCAGCTCCGGACTAGTAGGTATAGATACGCAGTATTTT. This encodes CASSSGLVGIDTQYF.

The CDR3 here is CASSQDRGANYGYTF. In DNA form, the CDR3 reads TGTGCCAGCAGCCAAGATCGGGGAGCTAACTATGGCTACACCTTC. V usage is TRBV3-1 (or the pseudogene TRBV3-2) and J usage is TRBJ1-2, with unresolved D. In germline, CDR1 is LGHDT, CDR2 YNNKEL (reference sequence). CDR3 length: 15 residues. The ends were cut back, 0 bases at V and 0 bases at J, with 8 bases in the middle.

This clone was observed many times. The chain links TRBV20-1 to TRBJ1-5; 7 bases agree with TRBD1. The CDR3 contains 15 residues. Per the germline V gene, CDR1 is DFQATT and CDR2 is SNEGSKA (reference sequence). The junction had 9 bases not matched to a gene; V was cut back by 3 bases and J by 4 bases. Written as DNA, the CDR3 is TGCAGTGCTAGTGCCGGGACAGCTTTTAATCAGCCCCAGCATTTT. It is translated as CSASAGTAFNQPQHF.

This chain uses TRBV19 with TRBJ2-7; TRBD2 aligns across 8 bases. Germline CDR1 and CDR2: LNHDA and SQIVND (reference sequence). This CDR3 is built from 14 residues. The junction had 6 bases not matched to a gene; V was cut back by 5 bases and J by 3 bases. The CDR3 loop reads CASSSTGGGYEQYF. The DNA for the CDR3 is TGTGCCAGTAGTTCCACGGGAGGGGGCTACGAGCAGTACTTC.

The genes are TRBV6-1 and TRBJ1-2, with 9 nucleotides matching TRBD1. Germline assignment: CDR1 MNHNS and CDR2 SASEGT. V dropped 2 bases and J dropped 8; count of bases not matched to a gene: 6. The CDR3 is made up of 14 amino acids. The CDR3 is CASSEYRGQKGYTF. CDR3 DNA: TGTGCCAGCAGTGAATACAGGGGGCAGAAAGGCTACACCTTC.

There are a few counts of this clone. The CDR3 sequence is CASREQGGNQPQHF. The CDR3 DNA reads as TGTGCCAGCAGGGAACAGGGTGGCAATCAGCCCCAGCATTTT. This chain connects TRBV27 to TRBJ1-5; D possibly corresponds to TRBD1 (6 bases). Trimming removed 6 bases from V and 2 bases from J, with 11 bases in between. The CDR3 contains 14 residues. CDR1 MNHEY and CDR2 SMNVEV come from the germline V gene (reference sequence).

This chain joins TRBV5-4 and TRBJ1-1; 11 positions agree with TRBD1. CDR3 length equals 17 residues. The germline V gene has CDR1 SGHNT and CDR2 YYREEE (reference sequence). J was trimmed by 0 bases and V by 2 bases; bases with no gene match: 6. The CDR3 sequence is CASSFTGTGGMNTEAFF. The CDR3 bases are TGTGCCAGCAGCTTTACCGGGACAGGGGGTATGAACACTGAAGCTTTCTTT.

V and J are TRBV6-5 and TRBJ2-7; 10 positions match TRBD1. The CDR3 consists of 12 residues. With V trimmed by 10 bases and J by 5 bases, 5 bases remained unmatched. CDR1 MNHEY and CDR2 SVGAGI come from the germline V gene. CDR3 nucleotide sequence: TGTGCCACCGAGGGACAGGGGAACGAGCAGTACTTC. Translation: CATEGQGNEQYF.

This clone was detected many times. This chain connects TRBV6-2 or TRBV6-3 to TRBJ2-2, with 11 nucleotides matching TRBD1. Germline values: CDR1 MNHEY, CDR2 SVGEGT. The CDR3 spans 16 residues. V dropped 5 bases and J dropped 4; count of bases not matched to a gene: 6. The CDR3 here is CASSPLGTGGTGELFF. The DNA for the CDR3 is TGTGCCAGCAGTCCCCTCGGGACAGGGGGCACCGGGGAGCTGTTTTTT.